This T cell receptor (beta chain) comes out of a study of T cell changes during pregnancy in multiple sclerosis. Sequencing used immunoSEQ multiplex PCR; TCRdb keeps in-frame clones, though not all of them. The sample holds tens of thousands of clones, 92% seen once. This CDR3 comprises 14 residues. Trimming took 3 bases from V and 0 from J, leaving 8 bases between them. CDR1 SGHVS and CDR2 FNYEAQ come from the germline V gene. This clonotype originated in a female donor with multiple sclerosis, enrolled in a pregnancy study. Here the sequenced sample was CD4+ T cells from peripheral blood mononuclear cells, taken after pregnancy. V is TRBV7-6 and J is TRBJ1-1, with D tentatively TRBD1 (5 bases). The chain's CDR3 is CASSLTDMNTEAFF. The CDR3 coding sequence is TGTGCCAGCAGCTTGACGGACATGAACACTGAAGCTTTCTTT.